Presented here are 17 T cell receptor beta chains from one specimen sequenced in a study of human T cells and chemical hapten exposure. Time point in this sample: patch test 1, 2 weeks after DPC sensitization. Treatment in this sample: therapeutic diphenylcyclopropenone sensitization with weekly scalp DPC. TCRdb passed the RACE reads through MiXCR, listing each CDR3 protein once. The sample shows around 75,000 distinct CDR3 sequences, about 11% of them seen only once. The sequences come from whole blood, collected in connection with sensitization to the hapten diphenylcyclopropenone (DPC). These TCRs come from an older woman with alopecia areata. Some clones in this sample may be carry-over from other donors' samples.

This clonotype has more than one count but fewer than ten. This chain uses TRBV18 with TRBJ2-1; D ambiguous. The length of the CDR3 is 15 residues. V was pared by 3 bases and J by 0 bases, with 9 bases between. Germline V gene sequence: CDR1 KGHSH, CDR2 LQKENI. DNA for the CDR3: TGTGCCAGCTCACCTATTAAGAGCTCCTACAATGAGCAGTTCTTC. It yields the protein CASSPIKSSYNEQFF.

The chain carries TRBV10-3 and TRBJ2-1; no clear D. The CDR3 runs to 14 residues. V was clipped by 0 bases and J by 0 bases, with 3 bases between them. The V gene's germline CDR1 is ENHRY and CDR2 SYGVKD. Written as DNA, the CDR3 is TGTGCCATCAGTGAGTCTAGCTCCTACAATGAGCAGTTCTTC. This translates into CAISESSSYNEQFF.

This clonotype was seen repeatedly, ten times or more. The rearrangement uses TRBV18 and TRBJ1-2, with 9 bases identical to TRBD1. With 5 bases clipped from V and 4 bases from J, the junction kept 5 bases outside the gene matches. The CDR3 has 14 residues. From germline, CDR1 is KGHSH and CDR2 LQKENI. The CDR3: CASSWDRDRYGYTF. CDR3 bases: TGTGCCAGCTCATGGGACAGGGATCGCTATGGCTACACCTTC.

Many counts were recorded for this clonotype. V and J are TRBV6-6 and TRBJ1-4, with D tentatively TRBD1 (6 bases). Trimming took off 10 bases at V and 8 bases at J, with 17 bases between the two ends. The germline V gene encodes CDR1 MNHNY and CDR2 SVGAGI (reference sequence). The CDR3 extends over 13 amino acids. This CDR3 is CATKGGAGEKLFF. In nucleotides, the CDR3 is TGTGCCACCAAAGGGGGAGCGGGGGAAAAACTGTTTTTT.

In its sample, this clonotype was seen many times. This chain uses TRBV7-9 with TRBJ2-7; the D is unclear. Germline V gene sequence: CDR1 SEHNR, CDR2 FQNEAQ (reference sequence). There are 13 residues in the CDR3. V lost 2 bases and J lost 1, with 6 bases in between. The CDR3 region has the DNA TGTGCCAGCAGCTTACCCGGGTCCTACGAGCAGTACTTC. Translated: CASSLPGSYEQYF. Drawing the rest from reference TRBV7-9 and TRBJ2-7, the complete variable domain is DTGVSQNPRHKITKRGQNVTFRCDPISEHNRLYWYRQTLGQGPEFLTYFQNEAQLEKSRLLSDRFSAERPKGSFSTLEIQRTEQGDSAMYLCASSLPGSYEQYFGPGTRLTVT.

The chain has TRBV6-5 and TRBJ2-3, with 10 bases fitting TRBD2. The CDR3 contains 16 residues. Trimming took 6 bases from V and 0 from J; bases not matched to a gene: 6. Germline V gene data show CDR1 as MNHEY and CDR2 as SVGAGI. The CDR3, as DNA: TGTGCCAGCAGATCCAGCGGGGGGGCAAGCACAGATACGCAGTATTTT. As protein: CASRSSGGASTDTQYF.

The chain employs TRBV5-1 and TRBJ1-4, with D unclear. Trimming pared 5 bases from V and 0 bases from J, leaving 8 bases between. This CDR3 contains 14 residues. Germline CDR1 SGHRS, CDR2 YFSETQ. The CDR3: CASRARATNEKLFF. The CDR3 DNA sequence: TGCGCCAGCAGAGCGCGTGCAACTAATGAAAAACTGTTTTTT.

The V gene is TRBV3-1, the J gene TRBJ2-3, with D maybe TRBD2 (6 bases). V was trimmed by 0 bases and J by 8 bases, leaving 15 bases between them. The CDR3 totals 15 residues. Germline-derived CDR1 and CDR2 are LGHDT and YNNKEL (reference sequence). Here the CDR3 reads CASSQDVGSEGTQYF. CDR3 coding DNA: TGTGCCAGCAGCCAAGACGTAGGTTCGGAGGGTACGCAGTATTTT.

This clonotype was observed many times. The J gene is TRBJ2-5, the V gene TRBV7-9; no clear D. CDR1 and CDR2 (germline): SEHNR, FQNEAQ (reference sequence). This CDR3 is built from 13 residues. V gave up 1 base and J gave up 5 bases, with 8 bases separating them. CDR3 loop: CASSLGLVETQYF. In DNA, the CDR3 is TGTGCCAGCAGCTTAGGGCTTGTTGAGACCCAGTACTTC.

To note about this clonotype: At one of its ends the junction is not consistent with the germline gene, which may arise from a read error. This rearrangement joins TRBV7-3 to TRBJ2-5, with a tentative D call TRBD2 (5 bases). The CDR3 totals 14 residues. CDR1 is SGHTA, CDR2 FQGTGA, per germline. The CDR3 is CAGSLNGEQETQYF. The CDR3 DNA sequence: TGTGCCGGCAGCTTAAATGGGGAGCAAGAGACCCAGTACTTC.

This clonotype was picked up a small number of times. The chain employs TRBV20-1 and TRBJ2-7; 9 nucleotides agree with TRBD1. The germline V gene has CDR1 DFQATT and CDR2 SNEGSKA (reference sequence). J lost 3 bases, V lost 0 bases, and 6 bases had no gene match. The CDR3 has 15 residues. The CDR3 loop is CSARDGGTGLYEQYF. CDR3 coding DNA: TGCAGTGCTAGAGATGGCGGGACAGGGCTCTACGAGCAGTACTTC.

The sample holds a few counts of this clonotype. The rearrangement joins TRBV4-1 to TRBJ2-3; D possibly corresponds to TRBD2 (5 bases). Germline CDR1 reads MGHRA; CDR2 reads YSYEKL. This CDR3 is built from 14 residues. Trimming cost V 2 bases and J 1 base, with 7 bases left between them. CDR3 sequence reads: CASSQPGGTDTQYF. CDR3 DNA: TGCGCCAGCAGCCAACCCGGGGGCACAGATACGCAGTATTTT.

This clonotype turned up a few times. The V and J genes are TRBV29-1 and TRBJ2-5, with unresolved D. The CDR3 is 12 amino acids. With 6 bases removed from V and 3 bases from J, the gap between germline ends came to 11 bases. Germline values: CDR1 SQVTM, CDR2 ANQGSEA. The CDR3 is CSVRRVEETQYF. In DNA, the CDR3 is TGCAGCGTCCGTAGAGTAGAAGAGACCCAGTACTTC.

This clonotype has only a few counts. This chain joins TRBV7-8 and TRBJ2-7; no definite D call. Germline CDR1 is SGHVS and CDR2 is FQNEAQ. The V and J ends lost 1 base and 5 bases respectively, with 12 bases between them. CDR3 size: 14 residues. CDR3 DNA sequence: TGTGCCAGCAGCTTAGTGGGGTTGGTGCACGAGCAGTACTTC. Its translation is CASSLVGLVHEQYF.

The rearrangement uses TRBV29-1 and TRBJ1-2, with D tentatively TRBD1 (5 bases). CDR1 is SQVTM and CDR2 is ANQGSEA in the germline V gene. V shed 4 bases and J shed 1 base, with 13 bases lying between them. This CDR3 has 14 residues. In DNA, the CDR3 is TGCAGCGTTGCTGTTGGGACCTATAACTATGGCTACACCTTC. This sequence encodes CSVAVGTYNYGYTF.

This clonotype was seen repeatedly, ten times or more. CDR3 protein: CSASRGSNTEAFF. CDR3 DNA: TGCAGTGCAAGTAGAGGCTCGAACACTGAAGCTTTCTTT. V gene TRBV20-1 combines with J gene TRBJ1-1; no firm D call. The germline CDR1 and CDR2 sequences are DFQATT and SNEGSKA (reference sequence). The CDR3 extends over 13 amino acids. Trimming left V 6 bases short and J 1 base short, with 12 bases between.

This clonotype was counted ten times or more. The rearrangement uses TRBV4-2 and TRBJ1-2; D not resolved. There are 17 residues in the CDR3. The germline gives CDR1 LGHNA, CDR2 YNFKEQ. Trimming pared 0 bases from V and 2 bases from J, leaving 16 bases between. The CDR3 DNA follows: TGTGCCAGCAGCCAAGATCACTGGCAACCCCAGAACTATGGCTACACCTTC. Protein: CASSQDHWQPQNYGYTF.